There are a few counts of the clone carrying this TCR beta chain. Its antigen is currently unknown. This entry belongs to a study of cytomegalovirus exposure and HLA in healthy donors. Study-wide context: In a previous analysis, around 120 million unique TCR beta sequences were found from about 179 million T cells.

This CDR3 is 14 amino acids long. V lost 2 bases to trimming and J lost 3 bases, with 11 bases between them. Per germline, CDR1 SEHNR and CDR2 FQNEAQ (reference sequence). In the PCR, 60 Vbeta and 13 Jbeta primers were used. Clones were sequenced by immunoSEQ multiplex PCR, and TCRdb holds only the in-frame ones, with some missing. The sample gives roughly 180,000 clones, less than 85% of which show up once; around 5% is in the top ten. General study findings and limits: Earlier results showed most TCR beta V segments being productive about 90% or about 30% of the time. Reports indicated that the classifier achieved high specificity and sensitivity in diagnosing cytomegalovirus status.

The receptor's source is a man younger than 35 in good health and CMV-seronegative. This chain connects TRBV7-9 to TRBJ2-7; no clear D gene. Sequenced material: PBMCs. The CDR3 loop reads CASSLPVPGYEQYF. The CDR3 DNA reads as TGTGCCAGCAGCTTACCCGTTCCAGGCTACGAGCAGTACTTC.